A single sample is the source of the 10 T cell receptor beta chains below, sequenced in a study of PD-L1 blockade in urothelial cancer. The repertoire was sequenced with immunoSEQ multiplex PCR; TCRdb's copy has only in-frame clones and lacks some. Here the sample spans about 72,000 clones, around 84% being singletons. Source: PBMCs, taken around atezolizumab (anti-PD-L1) treatment. These receptors originate from a man aged 65 to 85 with urothelial cancer.

This clone was counted a single time. V and J are TRBV28 and TRBJ2-7, with 9 bases matching TRBD1. The CDR3 sequence is 13 residues long. Germline trimming cut 4 bases from V and 6 bases from J; bases unmatched to any gene: 4. Germline CDR1 reads MDHEN; CDR2 reads SYDVKM. The CDR3 nucleotides are TGTGCCAGCAGTTCGGGACAGGGTTCCGAGCAGTACTTC. It specifies CASSSGQGSEQYF.

The chain carries TRBV28 and TRBJ1-3; D is unresolved. The V end lost 6 bases, the J end lost 0 bases, and 6 bases lay between the germline ends. Germline-derived CDR1 and CDR2 are MDHEN and SYDVKM. The CDR3 sequence is 13 residues long. For the CDR3, the DNA is TGTGCCAGCAGGTATTACTCTGGAAACACCATATATTTT. This gives the protein CASRYYSGNTIYF.

This clone appeared a single time. The chain uses TRBV16 and TRBJ2-7; perhaps TRBD1 as D (6 bases). CDR3 size: 13 residues. Germline CDR1 and CDR2: KGHSY and FQNENV. Trimming took off 3 bases at V and 3 bases at J, with 9 bases between the two ends. The CDR3 DNA is TGTGCCAGCAGCCAGTTGGACAGCTACGAGCAGTACTTC. It codes for CASSQLDSYEQYF.

The rearrangement joins TRBV27 to TRBJ1-3, with TRBD1 as a possible D gene (5 bases). This CDR3 has 14 residues. From germline, CDR1 is MNHEY and CDR2 SMNVEV (reference sequence). Trimming took 5 bases from V and 7 from J, leaving 15 bases between them. CDR3 residues: CASSRLAGGNTIYF. The CDR3 DNA reads TGTGCCAGCAGTCGTCTGGCCGGGGGGAACACCATATATTTT.

The rearrangement joins TRBV4-1 to TRBJ2-1, with D possibly TRBD2 on 5 matching bases. The germline V gene has CDR1 MGHRA and CDR2 YSYEKL. This CDR3 comprises 16 residues. V gave up 1 base and J gave up 0 bases, with 10 bases separating them. The CDR3 coding sequence is TGCGCCAGCAGCCAAGTAGTTGGGAGCTCCTACAATGAGCAGTTCTTC. Protein sequence: CASSQVVGSSYNEQFF.

The CDR3, as DNA: TGTGCCAGCAGTTTGGGGGGGGTTGGGAGCAATCAGCCCCAGCATTTT. It encodes CASSLGGVGSNQPQHF. The genes are TRBV28 and TRBJ1-5; D might be TRBD1 (5 bases). CDR3 length equals 16 residues. Germline values: CDR1 MDHEN, CDR2 SYDVKM. The ends were cut back, 3 bases at V and 1 base at J, with 13 bases in the middle.

The chain joins TRBV7-9 to TRBJ2-7, with a weak D call TRBD2 (7 bases). Trimming pared 1 base from V and 5 bases from J, leaving 15 bases between. The CDR3 consists of 15 residues. The V gene's germline CDR1 is SEHNR and CDR2 FQNEAQ (reference sequence). The CDR3 nucleotides read TGTGCCAGCAGCTTAGTCGGGGGGACATCCCACGAGCAGTACTTC. Translation: CASSLVGGTSHEQYF.

This clone was picked up a small number of times. This chain connects TRBV12-5 to TRBJ2-1; possible D gene TRBD2, 6 bases. The CDR3 consists of 16 residues. V was pared by 1 base and J by 5 bases, with 15 bases between. Germline V CDR1 and CDR2: LGHNT, FRNRAP. CDR3 in amino acids: CASGLALGGWDNEQFF. CDR3 DNA sequence: TGTGCTAGTGGTTTGGCCCTGGGGGGATGGGACAATGAGCAGTTCTTC.

The chain couples TRBV25-1 to TRBJ2-7; D unclear. Germline V gene lookup returns CDR1 MGHDK and CDR2 SYGVNS. V lost 4 bases and J lost 6, with 13 bases in between. CDR3 size: 13 residues. DNA of the CDR3: TGTGCCAGCAGTGGACGCCTGAGGAGCGAGCAGTACTTC. This gives the protein CASSGRLRSEQYF.

This sequence joins TRBV10-2 and TRBJ2-1; TRBD2 aligns across 10 bases. In germline, CDR1 is WSHSY, CDR2 SAAADI. J was trimmed by 3 bases and V by 6 bases; bases with no gene match: 5. The CDR3 runs 15 residues. The CDR3 region is CASRLTSGFYNEQFF. The CDR3 DNA is TGCGCCAGCAGGCTGACTAGCGGGTTCTACAATGAGCAGTTCTTC.